This entry lists 26 T cell receptor beta chains sequenced from one sample in a study of T cell changes during pregnancy in multiple sclerosis. The protocol was immunoSEQ multiplex PCR, while the TCRdb copy is restricted to in-frame clones and leaves out a portion. The data contain roughly 93,000 clones, 92% of them singletons. Sample: peripheral blood, taken after pregnancy. The receptors were sampled from a female donor with multiple sclerosis, enrolled in a pregnancy study.

The V and J genes are TRBV6-1 and TRBJ2-7; perhaps TRBD1 as D (6 bases). From germline, CDR1 is MNHNS and CDR2 SASEGT. This CDR3 has 13 amino acids. V lost 6 bases and J 1 base, leaving 10 bases between the germline ends. The CDR3 reads CASRTTGSYEQYF. The DNA of the CDR3 is TGTGCCAGCAGGACGACAGGATCCTACGAGCAGTACTTC.

The rearrangement joins TRBV14 to TRBJ1-2; D possibly corresponds to TRBD1 (6 bases). Germline V gene sequence: CDR1 SGHDN, CDR2 FVKESK. V was pared by 4 bases and J by 3 bases, with 12 bases between. The length of the CDR3 is 14 residues. CDR3 sequence: CASSRGQTYYGYTF. DNA for the CDR3: TGTGCCAGCAGCCGAGGACAGACCTACTATGGCTACACCTTC.

The rearrangement uses TRBV5-1 and TRBJ2-7; D possibly corresponds to TRBD2 (5 bases). The V gene's germline CDR1 is SGHRS and CDR2 YFSETQ. V lost 5 bases to trimming and J lost 5 bases, with 20 bases between them. The CDR3 is made up of 15 amino acids. The CDR3 loop is CASSISGVGGDEQYF. DNA for the CDR3: TGCGCCAGCAGTATTTCCGGGGTGGGTGGGGACGAGCAGTACTTC.

The CDR3 nucleotides are TGTGCCTGGAGTCGGAGCGGACTCCTTAATGAAAAACTGTTTTTT. Its translation: CAWSRSGLLNEKLFF. The chain links TRBV30 to TRBJ1-4; D is undetermined. The CDR3 totals 15 residues. Germline values: CDR1 GTSNPN, CDR2 SVGIG (reference sequence). Trimming removed 2 bases at V and 4 bases at J, with 14 bases between.

The V and J genes are TRBV6-6 and TRBJ2-7; D uncertain. CDR1 and CDR2 (germline): MNHNY, SVGAGI (reference sequence). The CDR3 has 14 amino acids. The V gene lost 5 bases and the J gene lost 1 base, with 12 bases spanning the gap. This chain's CDR3 is CASSREINSYEQYF. Here the CDR3 DNA reads TGTGCCAGCAGTCGAGAAATCAATTCCTACGAGCAGTACTTC.

This chain connects TRBV5-1 to TRBJ2-2, with 9 nucleotides matching TRBD1. CDR1 is SGHRS, CDR2 YFSETQ, per germline. This CDR3 spans 18 amino acids. V lost 0 bases and J lost 1; bases outside the gene matches: 7. The CDR3 coding sequence is TGCGCCAGCAGCTTGGCCCTACGGACAGGGGAGAACACCGGGGAGCTGTTTTTT. It translates to CASSLALRTGENTGELFF.

The chain links TRBV7-2 to TRBJ1-2, with D possibly matching TRBD1 (6 bases). The V end was cut by 3 bases, the J end by 2 bases, with 7 bases between. Germline V gives CDR1 SGHTA, CDR2 FQGNSA. The CDR3 runs to 13 residues. Written as DNA, the CDR3 is TGTGCCAGCAGCTTTGACAGGAACTATGGCTACACCTTC. Its protein product is CASSFDRNYGYTF.

The chain employs TRBV6-5 and TRBJ2-1, with 7 bases aligning to TRBD1. The germline gives CDR1 MNHEY, CDR2 SVGAGI. CDR3 size: 15 residues. The V gene end was trimmed by 4 bases and the J gene end by 0 bases; junction bases not matched to a gene: 3. CDR3 region: CASSWTGNSYNEQFF. In DNA form, the CDR3 reads TGTGCCAGCAGTTGGACAGGAAACTCCTACAATGAGCAGTTCTTC.

The rearrangement links TRBV5-1 to TRBJ2-1, with D hard to call. The CDR3 runs 15 residues. Germline CDR1 SGHRS, CDR2 YFSETQ. The ends were cut back, 4 bases at V and 7 bases at J, with 18 bases in the middle. The CDR3 sequence is CASSLTPQVLNEQFF. The CDR3 DNA reads as TGCGCCAGCAGCCTGACACCCCAGGTTTTGAATGAGCAGTTCTTC.

The chain carries TRBV19 and TRBJ1-1; D not resolved. Trimming cost V 5 bases and J 2 bases, with 12 bases left between them. The CDR3 contains 14 residues. The germline gives CDR1 LNHDA, CDR2 SQIVND (reference sequence). The DNA for the CDR3 is TGTGCCAGTAGTTTTACAGCCACAAACACTGAAGCTTTCTTT. Its translation: CASSFTATNTEAFF.

The rearrangement uses TRBV27 and TRBJ2-7; perhaps TRBD2 as D (6 bases). The CDR3 contains 17 residues. Germline V gene lookup returns CDR1 MNHEY and CDR2 SMNVEV (reference sequence). V shed 2 bases and J shed 5 bases, with 22 bases lying between them. CDR3: CASSLVSPPTQRDEQYF. The DNA for the CDR3 is TGTGCCAGCAGTTTAGTGAGCCCGCCGACGCAGCGGGACGAGCAGTACTTC.

V usage is TRBV5-6 and J usage is TRBJ1-5; 8 nucleotides line up with TRBD1. The CDR3 has 15 residues. Germline trimming cut 4 bases from V and 5 bases from J; bases unmatched to any gene: 8. The V gene's germline CDR1 is SGHDT and CDR2 YYEEEE. DNA for the CDR3: TGTGCCAGCAGCGACGGACAGGGCTTGGATCAGCCCCAGCATTTT. Its translation: CASSDGQGLDQPQHF.

This clone was seen only once. The V and J genes are TRBV14 and TRBJ2-5; D may be TRBD1 (6 bases). This CDR3 spans 13 amino acids. The V end lost 3 bases, the J end lost 2 bases, and 7 bases lay between the germline ends. Germline V gene data show CDR1 as SGHDN and CDR2 as FVKESK. The CDR3 bases are TGTGCCAGCAGCCACGGACAGCAAGAGACCCAGTACTTC. Protein sequence: CASSHGQQETQYF.

This rearrangement joins TRBV19 to TRBJ2-1, with TRBD1 matching over 9 bases. J was trimmed by 7 bases and V by 7 bases; bases with no gene match: 11. From germline, CDR1 is LNHDA and CDR2 SQIVND (reference sequence). The CDR3 is 15 residues long. CDR3 DNA: TGTGCCAGTACCTCCGGGACAGGGAATTGGAATGAGCAGTTCTTC. Translated: CASTSGTGNWNEQFF. The full variable domain, with the rest looked up from reference TRBV19 and TRBJ2-1, is DGGITQSPKYLFRKEGQNVTLSCEQNLNHDAMYWYRQDPGQGLRLIYYSQIVNDFQKGDIAEGYSVSREKKESFPLTVTSAQKNPTAFYLCASTSGTGNWNEQFFGPGTRLTVL.

The gene calls are TRBV6-5 and TRBJ2-7; TRBD2 matches 9 bases. The V gene end was trimmed by 3 bases and the J gene end by 1 base; junction bases not matched to a gene: 7. CDR3 size: 16 residues. The V gene's germline CDR1 is MNHEY and CDR2 SVGAGI. The CDR3 DNA follows: TGTGCCAGCAGTTATTCCATAGCGGGAGCTTCCTACGAGCAGTACTTC. It is translated as CASSYSIAGASYEQYF.

The chain has TRBV7-9 and TRBJ2-7; possible D gene TRBD1, 6 bases. Germline values: CDR1 SEHNR, CDR2 FQNEAQ (reference sequence). V was trimmed by 5 bases and J by 5 bases, leaving 13 bases between them. This CDR3 region has 13 residues. CDR3 in DNA: TGTGCCAGCAGCCCACAGGGTTTCCACGAGCAGTACTTC. This encodes CASSPQGFHEQYF.

The count of this clone is one. The V and J genes are TRBV19 and TRBJ1-4, with a weak D call TRBD1 (5 bases). V lost 3 bases to trimming and J lost 7 bases, with 12 bases between them. This CDR3 is built from 14 residues. Germline-derived CDR1 and CDR2 are LNHDA and SQIVND (reference sequence). CDR3 sequence (DNA): TGTGCCAGTAGTATTCAGGCGGGGGGTGAAAAACTGTTTTTT. Protein sequence: CASSIQAGGEKLFF.

In this sample, this clone turned up a few times. This chain joins TRBV4-1 and TRBJ2-4; D may be TRBD2 (5 bases). Trimming took 0 bases from V and 7 from J, leaving 16 bases between them. In germline, CDR1 is MGHRA, CDR2 YSYEKL. The CDR3 sequence is 16 residues long. The CDR3 DNA sequence: TGCGCCAGCAGCCAAGATATTCTGAGGGTAAAGAACATTCAGTACTTC. This sequence encodes CASSQDILRVKNIQYF.

The chain employs TRBV30 and TRBJ1-6, with unresolved D. The CDR3 has 16 residues. Germline V gives CDR1 GTSNPN, CDR2 SVGIG (reference sequence). Deletions cut 8 bases from V and 8 bases from J, with 25 bases between. The CDR3 here is CARGLALDGSDSPLHF. In DNA, the CDR3 is TGTGCCCGGGGATTGGCGCTGGACGGATCTGATTCACCCCTCCACTTT. Complete variable domain (other parts from reference TRBV30 and TRBJ1-6): SQTIHQWPATLVQPVGSPLSLECTVEGTSNPNLYWYRQAAGRGLQLLFYSVGIGQISSEVPQNLSASRPQDRQFILSSKKLLLSDSGFYLCARGLALDGSDSPLHFGNGTRLTVT.

Concerning this clone: Within the sample, other DNA sequences also encode this same CDR3. The CDR3 DNA sequence: TGCAGCGGCCGACAGGGCAATACTGAAGCTTTCTTT. This gives the protein CSGRQGNTEAFF. The chain is built from TRBV29-1 and TRBJ1-1; TRBD1 agrees at 7 bases. The germline V gene has CDR1 SQVTM and CDR2 ANQGSEA. J gave up 5 bases and V 7 bases, and 7 bases lay outside the gene matches. The length of the CDR3 is 12 residues. The full variable domain, with the rest looked up from reference TRBV29-1 and TRBJ1-1, is SAVISQKPSRDICQRGTSLTIQCQVDSQVTMMFWYRQQPGQSLTLIATANQGSEATYESGFVIDKFPISRPNLTFSTLTVSNMSPEDSSIYLCSGRQGNTEAFFGQGTRLTVV.

This clone was counted once. The V and J genes are TRBV18 and TRBJ2-7, with D maybe TRBD1 (5 bases). Germline V gives CDR1 KGHSH, CDR2 LQKENI. CDR3 size: 14 residues. Trimming cost V 3 bases and J 3 bases, with 12 bases left between them. The chain's CDR3 is CASSPSTVHYEQYF. CDR3 coding DNA: TGTGCCAGCTCACCCTCGACAGTTCACTACGAGCAGTACTTC.

The rearrangement links TRBV27 to TRBJ1-4, with no clear D. The CDR3 contains 15 residues. Germline loops: CDR1 MNHEY, CDR2 SMNVEV (reference sequence). V lost 5 bases to trimming and J lost 2 bases, with 12 bases between them. The CDR3 DNA reads TGTGCCAGCAGTACGAGCCGGGATACTAATGAAAAACTGTTTTTT. Amino acids: CASSTSRDTNEKLFF.

The chain joins TRBV6-6 to TRBJ2-1; the D is unclear. CDR1 and CDR2 (germline): MNHNY, SVGAGI (reference sequence). This CDR3 is built from 13 residues. The germline V and J ends were trimmed by 2 bases and 6 bases, with 8 bases remaining between them. The CDR3 loop reads CASSYPSRNEQFF. As DNA, the CDR3 is TGTGCCAGCAGTTACCCGTCGCGCAATGAGCAGTTCTTC.

The gene calls are TRBV19 and TRBJ1-1; D is perhaps TRBD1 (5 bases). The V gene lost 8 bases and the J gene lost 0 bases, with 16 bases spanning the gap. CDR1 is LNHDA and CDR2 is SQIVND in the germline V gene (reference sequence). This CDR3 contains 15 residues. The CDR3 DNA reads TGTGCCAGTGGAAGGGCAGGGACTGTGAACACTGAAGCTTTCTTT. The encoded protein is CASGRAGTVNTEAFF.

This clone was detected only a few times. This sequence joins TRBV4-1 and TRBJ2-6; D may be TRBD1 (5 bases). Looked up from germline, CDR1 is MGHRA and CDR2 is YSYEKL. Trimming left V 4 bases short and J 4 bases short, with 17 bases between. The CDR3 covers 17 residues. The CDR3: CASSPQGDGSGANVLTF. The CDR3 region has the DNA TGCGCCAGCAGCCCCCAAGGGGATGGGTCCGGGGCCAACGTCCTGACTTTC.

V is TRBV7-9 and J is TRBJ2-7; D not resolved. Trimming left V 9 bases short and J 5 bases short, with 14 bases between. The germline gives CDR1 SEHNR, CDR2 FQNEAQ (reference sequence). This CDR3 comprises 12 residues. The CDR3 spells CARRVLHHEQYF. CDR3 nucleotides: TGTGCCAGACGGGTCCTCCATCACGAGCAGTACTTC.